A single sample gave rise to the 30 T cell receptor beta chains below, sequenced in a study of cytotoxic CD8 clonotypes in ibrutinib-treated CLL listed by TCRdb under 2021. Receptor libraries were prepared by the immunoSEQ multiplex PCR assay. The immuneACCESS repertoire file appears here via TCRdb, limited to in-frame rearrangements. These files lack a portion of the clones; in checked studies, under half of the deficit traces to unresolved V genes, and the cause of the others is not known. This sample gives approximately 46,000 clones in total; almost 70% of them show up just once. The ten largest clones add up to 13% of the sample. What the time point label conveys for this sample: about twelve months on ibrutinib. Material: PBMCs, obtained after 12 months of ibrutinib treatment. Source of these receptors: a human donor with chronic lymphocytic leukemia.

This chain connects TRBV7-2 to TRBJ2-3, with a possible D match to TRBD1 (6 bases). Germline values: CDR1 SGHTA, CDR2 FQGNSA. V lost 1 base to trimming and J lost 0 bases, with 8 bases between them. The CDR3 extends over 15 amino acids. This CDR3 reads CASSLDRGSTDTQYF. The CDR3 nucleotides read TGTGCCAGCAGCTTAGATAGGGGGAGCACAGATACGCAGTATTTT. The complete variable domain, with remaining parts taken from reference TRBV7-2 and TRBJ2-3, reads GAGVSQSPSNKVTEKGKDVELRCDPISGHTALYWYRQSLGQGLEFLIYFQGNSAPDKSGLPSDRFSAERTGGSVSTLTIQRTQQEDSAVYLCASSLDRGSTDTQYFGPGTRLTVL.

The CDR3 sequence is CASGSAYNEQFF. The DNA of the CDR3 is TGTGCCAGCGGGTCCGCTTACAATGAGCAGTTCTTC. This chain uses TRBV6-6 with TRBJ2-1, with D unresolved. The germline V gene has CDR1 MNHNY and CDR2 SVGAGI (reference sequence). V was clipped by 8 bases and J by 4 bases, with 9 bases between them. The CDR3 extends over 12 amino acids.

The chain recombines TRBV5-1 with TRBJ2-7; 10 bases line up with TRBD2. With V trimmed by 0 bases and J by 4 bases, 16 bases remained unmatched. Germline CDR1 and CDR2: SGHRS and YFSETQ. The CDR3 contains 19 residues. The CDR3 is CASSLELASGSVTAYEQYF. The CDR3 DNA follows: TGCGCCAGCAGCTTGGAGTTGGCTAGCGGGAGTGTCACGGCTTACGAGCAGTACTTC.

This chain links TRBV7-9 with TRBJ2-7; D not resolved. V dropped 1 base and J dropped 3 bases, with 7 bases sitting between them. Germline CDR1 is SEHNR and CDR2 is FQNEAQ (reference sequence). This CDR3 spans 13 amino acids. CDR3 protein: CASSLGADYEQYF. The CDR3 DNA is TGTGCCAGCAGCTTAGGCGCAGACTACGAGCAGTACTTC.

This chain joins TRBV27 and TRBJ1-2; 10 bases are shared with TRBD1. CDR1 MNHEY and CDR2 SMNVEV come from the germline V gene (reference sequence). The CDR3 is made up of 14 amino acids. Unmatched junction bases numbered 7, after V lost 5 bases and J lost 7 bases. CDR3: CASSTRDRGGGYTF. In nucleotides, the CDR3 is TGTGCCAGCAGTACCAGGGACAGGGGTGGTGGCTACACCTTC.

This clone has a handful of counts. This chain links TRBV5-4 with TRBJ1-4; 9 bases align to TRBD1. This CDR3 is built from 15 residues. CDR1 SGHNT and CDR2 YYREEE come from the germline V gene (reference sequence). V lost 1 base to trimming and J lost 5 bases; unmatched junction nucleotides: 3. CDR3 residues: CASSLSTGGNEKLFF. The CDR3, as DNA: TGTGCCAGCAGCTTGTCGACAGGGGGGAATGAAAAACTGTTTTTT. Supplemented by reference TRBV5-4 and TRBJ1-4, the full variable domain reads ETGVTQSPTHLIKTRGQQVTLRCSSQSGHNTVSWYQQALGQGPQFIFQYYREEENGRGNFPPRFSGLQFPNYSSELNVNALELDDSALYLCASSLSTGGNEKLFFGSGTQLSVL.

This clone turned up a few times. The chain couples TRBV7-9 to TRBJ1-3; possible D gene TRBD1, 6 bases. The CDR3 loop spans 16 amino acids. The V end was cut by 6 bases, the J end by 0 bases, with 15 bases between. CDR1 SEHNR and CDR2 FQNEAQ come from the germline V gene (reference sequence). The CDR3 sequence is CASSGGGMGSGNTIYF. Here the CDR3 DNA reads TGTGCCAGCAGTGGAGGGGGGATGGGCTCTGGAAACACCATATATTTT.

This clone appeared once. The genes are TRBV28 and TRBJ1-4; D possibly corresponds to TRBD1 (6 bases). The CDR3 is 14 residues long. Germline loops: CDR1 MDHEN, CDR2 SYDVKM. V lost 5 bases, J lost 8 bases, and 15 bases lay in between. The CDR3 is CASSLRGLREKLFF. CDR3 in DNA: TGTGCCAGCAGTCTCAGGGGTCTCCGAGAAAAACTGTTTTTT. The complete variable domain, with remaining parts taken from reference TRBV28 and TRBJ1-4, reads DVKVTQSSRYLVKRTGEKVFLECVQDMDHENMFWYRQDPGLGLRLIYFSYDVKMKEKGDIPEGYSVSREKKERFSLILESASTNQTSMYLCASSLRGLREKLFFGSGTQLSVL.

The chain uses TRBV6-4 and TRBJ1-5; the D is unclear. The V gene lost 4 bases and the J gene lost 0 bases, with 4 bases spanning the gap. Germline CDR1 reads MRHNA; CDR2 reads SNTAGT. The CDR3 is made up of 13 amino acids. CDR3 in DNA: TGTGCCAGCAGTGTATTTAGCAATCAGCCCCAGCATTTT. It specifies CASSVFSNQPQHF.

The genes are TRBV11-2 and TRBJ2-1; tentative D call: TRBD1 (6 bases). CDR3 length: 15 amino acids. V gave up 3 bases and J gave up 6 bases, with 15 bases separating them. Germline CDR1 is SGHAT and CDR2 is FQNNGV. CDR3 DNA sequence: TGTGCCAGCAGCTTTTCACAGGGACATGGCAATGAGCAGTTCTTC. Protein product: CASSFSQGHGNEQFF.

The chain couples TRBV4-1 to TRBJ1-3, with D possibly matching TRBD1 (5 bases). With 3 bases removed from V and 4 bases from J, the gap between germline ends came to 19 bases. The CDR3 contains 17 residues. Germline lookup yields CDR1 MGHRA and CDR2 YSYEKL. In DNA, the CDR3 is TGCGCCAGCAGCCATGGTGTGACGGGACTCGGAGGAAACACCATATATTTT. This translates into CASSHGVTGLGGNTIYF.

V gene TRBV5-1 combines with J gene TRBJ2-3; no clear D. This CDR3 contains 13 residues. V was pared by 0 bases and J by 3 bases, with 5 bases between. CDR1 and CDR2 (germline): SGHRS, YFSETQ. The CDR3 is CASSLAQTDTQYF. Written as DNA, the CDR3 is TGCGCCAGCAGCTTGGCCCAGACAGATACGCAGTATTTT.

V gene TRBV29-1 combines with J gene TRBJ1-5; 7 bases are shared with TRBD1. J gave up 2 bases and V 7 bases, and 8 bases lay outside the gene matches. Germline V CDR1 and CDR2: SQVTM, ANQGSEA. This CDR3 has 14 residues. The DNA for the CDR3 is TGCAGCGCCGCGACAGGGAACGGCAATCAGCCCCAGCATTTT. Protein: CSAATGNGNQPQHF.

The V call is TRBV2, the J call TRBJ2-2; D not resolved. CDR3 length: 13 amino acids. CDR1 and CDR2 from the germline V gene are SNHLY and FYNNEI. Trimming removed 7 bases at V and 2 bases at J, with 8 bases between. The CDR3 DNA reads TGTGCCAGCACTCAGTATAACACCGGGGAGCTGTTTTTT. It translates to CASTQYNTGELFF.

The CDR3 DNA follows: TGTGCCTGGAGCGCGGGACAGGAGACAGATACGCAGTATTTT. It codes for CAWSAGQETDTQYF. The gene calls are TRBV30 and TRBJ2-3, with 8 bases that match TRBD1. This CDR3 spans 14 amino acids. In germline, CDR1 is GTSNPN, CDR2 SVGIG (reference sequence). Trimming took 3 bases from V and 3 from J; bases not matched to a gene: 5.

CDR3 DNA: TGTGCCTGGCCGGGACAGGGAAACACCGGGGAGCTGTTTTTT. It encodes CAWPGQGNTGELFF. The genes are TRBV30 and TRBJ2-2; 9 nucleotides match TRBD1. In germline, CDR1 is GTSNPN, CDR2 SVGIG (reference sequence). Losses at the gene ends were 5 bases for V and 2 bases for J; bases not matched to a gene: 3. CDR3 size: 14 residues.

The V and J genes are TRBV7-9 and TRBJ2-2; D might be TRBD2 (6 bases). This CDR3 comprises 17 residues. The germline V gene encodes CDR1 SEHNR and CDR2 FQNEAQ (reference sequence). With 2 bases removed from V and 4 bases from J, the gap between germline ends came to 17 bases. The CDR3 region is CASSLSQAAGITGELFF. For the CDR3, the DNA is TGTGCCAGCAGCTTATCCCAGGCGGCGGGGATCACCGGGGAGCTGTTTTTT.

This clone appeared a few times. The chain recombines TRBV28 with TRBJ2-7; 8 positions match TRBD2. The germline gives CDR1 MDHEN, CDR2 SYDVKM. The CDR3 extends over 13 amino acids. Germline trimming cut 6 bases from V and 6 bases from J; bases unmatched to any gene: 7. The CDR3 DNA sequence: TGTGCCAGCAGGAGCGGGAGTTCCGGCGAGCAGTACTTC. This codes for CASRSGSSGEQYF. The variable domain in full, completed from reference TRBV28 and TRBJ2-7, reads DVKVTQSSRYLVKRTGEKVFLECVQDMDHENMFWYRQDPGLGLRLIYFSYDVKMKEKGDIPEGYSVSREKKERFSLILESASTNQTSMYLCASRSGSSGEQYFGPGTRLTVT.

This sequence joins TRBV28 and TRBJ1-5; D not certain. Germline V gives CDR1 MDHEN, CDR2 SYDVKM. CDR3 size: 14 residues. V was pared by 2 bases and J by 4 bases, with 9 bases between. DNA of the CDR3: TGTGCCAGCAGTTTAAGGGATAGTAATCAGCCCCAGCATTTT. It yields the protein CASSLRDSNQPQHF.

This chain uses TRBV2 with TRBJ1-4; D uncertain. The CDR3 runs to 11 residues. The V and J ends lost 3 bases and 10 bases respectively, with 6 bases between them. Germline CDR1 reads SNHLY; CDR2 reads FYNNEI. The CDR3 is CASSDVVKLFF. CDR3 nucleotides: TGTGCCAGCAGTGATGTAGTAAAACTGTTTTTT.

This chain joins TRBV5-1 and TRBJ2-3, with 7 bases identical to TRBD2. V shed 2 bases, J shed 0 bases, and the junction held 6 bases outside the gene matches. The CDR3 has 16 amino acids. Germline V gives CDR1 SGHRS, CDR2 YFSETQ. The CDR3 reads CASSLSIAGSTDTQYF. CDR3 DNA sequence: TGCGCCAGCAGCTTATCAATAGCGGGTAGCACAGATACGCAGTATTTT.

The chain joins TRBV6-1 to TRBJ1-4; 9 positions match TRBD1. V shed 1 base and J 9 bases; nucleotides not matched to a gene: 9. CDR1 MNHNS and CDR2 SASEGT come from the germline V gene. This CDR3 region has 16 residues. The CDR3: CASSEVRTGVGKKLFF. CDR3 coding DNA: TGTGCCAGCAGTGAAGTGAGGACAGGGGTAGGGAAAAAACTGTTTTTT.

The gene calls are TRBV7-2 and TRBJ2-3; D unresolved. CDR3 length: 15 residues. V lost 0 bases to trimming and J lost 2 bases, with 9 bases between them. Germline V lookup: CDR1 SGHTA, CDR2 FQGNSA. CDR3 in DNA: TGTGCCAGCAGCTTAGCGGGTAGGGCCACAGATACGCAGTATTTT. It codes for CASSLAGRATDTQYF. Combining the CDR3 with reference TRBV7-2 and TRBJ2-3 gives the whole variable domain GAGVSQSPSNKVTEKGKDVELRCDPISGHTALYWYRQSLGQGLEFLIYFQGNSAPDKSGLPSDRFSAERTGGSVSTLTIQRTQQEDSAVYLCASSLAGRATDTQYFGPGTRLTVL.

The gene calls are TRBV5-1 and TRBJ2-3; 15 nucleotides agree with TRBD2. The CDR3 is made up of 17 amino acids. V gave up 4 bases and J gave up 6 bases; unmatched junction bases: 9. Per germline, CDR1 SGHRS and CDR2 YFSETQ. Here the CDR3 DNA reads TGCGCCAGCAGCCCCCTCGGGGGACTAGCGGGAGGTGATACGCAGTATTTT. Residues: CASSPLGGLAGGDTQYF.

V usage is TRBV19 and J usage is TRBJ2-2, with D hard to call. The CDR3 consists of 15 residues. V was pared by 2 bases and J by 1 base, with 8 bases between. The germline CDR1 and CDR2 sequences are LNHDA and SQIVND (reference sequence). The CDR3 loop reads CASSIRRLNTGELFF. For the CDR3, the DNA is TGTGCCAGTAGTATAAGACGCCTGAACACCGGGGAGCTGTTTTTT.

The chain recombines TRBV7-3 with TRBJ2-3; perhaps D is TRBD1 or TRBD2 (5 bases each). The CDR3 sequence is 14 residues long. CDR1 and CDR2 (germline): SGHTA, FQGTGA. Trimming left V 5 bases short and J 7 bases short, with 16 bases between. CDR3 region: CASSAGTPPYTQYF. For the CDR3, the DNA is TGTGCCAGCAGCGCAGGGACCCCGCCATATACGCAGTATTTT.

This chain links TRBV28 with TRBJ1-2; 9 bases are shared with TRBD1. Germline V gives CDR1 MDHEN, CDR2 SYDVKM. Trimming removed 3 bases from V and 1 base from J; junction bases left unmatched: 6. The CDR3 length is 16 residues. CDR3 sequence: CASSLTGGPNNYGYTF. The CDR3 coding sequence is TGTGCCAGCAGTTTGACAGGGGGGCCTAATAACTATGGCTACACCTTC.

The chain couples TRBV5-1 to TRBJ2-1; 11 bases agree with TRBD2. Per germline, CDR1 SGHRS and CDR2 YFSETQ. V was pared by 0 bases and J by 0 bases, with 5 bases of the junction left unmatched. This CDR3 contains 18 residues. CDR3 nucleotides: TGCGCCAGCAGCTTGGTAGCTAGCGGGAGGAGCTCCTACAATGAGCAGTTCTTC. It codes for CASSLVASGRSSYNEQFF.

This clone was found once. CDR3 loop: CASSLEPINLYEQYF. In DNA form, the CDR3 reads TGTGCCAGCAGCTTAGAACCAATCAACCTCTACGAGCAGTACTTC. The chain has TRBV11-1 and TRBJ2-7; D ambiguous. The CDR3 spans 15 residues. Per germline, CDR1 SGHAT and CDR2 FQDESV (reference sequence). The V and J ends lost 1 base and 3 bases respectively, with 13 bases between them.

The CDR3 spells CASKSQGRGNQPQHF. The CDR3 nucleotides read TGTGCCAGCAAATCCCAGGGCCGGGGCAATCAGCCCCAGCATTTT. V gene TRBV5-6 combines with J gene TRBJ1-5, with D possibly being TRBD1 (5 bases). V lost 6 bases to trimming and J lost 2 bases, with 15 bases between them. The CDR3 length is 15 residues. CDR1 SGHDT and CDR2 YYEEEE come from the germline V gene.